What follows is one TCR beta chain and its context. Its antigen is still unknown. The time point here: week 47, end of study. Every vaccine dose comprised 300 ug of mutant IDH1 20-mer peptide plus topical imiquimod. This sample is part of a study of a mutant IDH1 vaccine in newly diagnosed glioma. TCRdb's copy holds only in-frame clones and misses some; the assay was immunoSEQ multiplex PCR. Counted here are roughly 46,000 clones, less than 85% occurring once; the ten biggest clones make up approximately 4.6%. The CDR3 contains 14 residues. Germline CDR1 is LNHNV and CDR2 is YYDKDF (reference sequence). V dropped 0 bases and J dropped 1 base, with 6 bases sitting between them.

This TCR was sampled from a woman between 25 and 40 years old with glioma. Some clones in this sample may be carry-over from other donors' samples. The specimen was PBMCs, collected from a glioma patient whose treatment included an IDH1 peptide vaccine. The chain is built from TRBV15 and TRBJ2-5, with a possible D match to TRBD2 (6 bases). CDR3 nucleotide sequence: TGTGCCACCAGCAGAGAGGGGGGCCAAGAGACCCAGTACTTC. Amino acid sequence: CATSREGGQETQYF.